A selection of T cell receptor beta chains follows, all from one sample in a study of cytomegalovirus exposure and HLA in healthy donors. Here immunoSEQ multiplex PCR was the method, and the copy in TCRdb shows in-frame clones only, minus some. The table shows around 220,000 clones, with around 79% occurring only once. Specimen: PBMCs. All receptors come from a man between 18 and 29 years old in good health and CMV-seronegative. Each CDR3 is given with its conserved first and last residue. Each record gives: V gene, CDR3 length, J gene, CDR3 protein.

TRBV30	11	TRBJ2-7	CAWSRAYEQYF
TRBV27	13	TRBJ2-7	CASSLEGSYEQYF
TRBV7-9	12	TRBJ1-1	CSSSLERSEAFF
TRBV6-4	16	TRBJ2-2	CASSSGGRANTGELFF
TRBV7-2	16	TRBJ1-5	CASSLAPGDSNQPQHF
TRBV29-1	14	TRBJ2-1	CSIGFGGAGGRQFF
TRBV19	14	TRBJ1-5	CASSIEPGHQPQHF
TRBV2	14	TRBJ1-3	CASSPQGVRNTIYF
TRBV2	13	TRBJ1-1	CASREGLNTEAFF
TRBV15	11	TRBJ2-7	CATKGEDEQYF
TRBV7-9	16	TRBJ2-1	CASSLGLEQSGNEQFF
TRBV7-9	17	TRBJ1-3	CSSSLVRAGPSGTTIYF
TRBV7-2	16	TRBJ2-1	CASSSPGVGGLNEQFF
TRBV7-9	13	TRBJ1-4	CASSSDRVEKLFF
TRBV7-9	16	TRBJ2-3	CASSSTGESPTDTQYF
TRBV6-5	13	TRBJ1-6	CASSGRGYSPLHF